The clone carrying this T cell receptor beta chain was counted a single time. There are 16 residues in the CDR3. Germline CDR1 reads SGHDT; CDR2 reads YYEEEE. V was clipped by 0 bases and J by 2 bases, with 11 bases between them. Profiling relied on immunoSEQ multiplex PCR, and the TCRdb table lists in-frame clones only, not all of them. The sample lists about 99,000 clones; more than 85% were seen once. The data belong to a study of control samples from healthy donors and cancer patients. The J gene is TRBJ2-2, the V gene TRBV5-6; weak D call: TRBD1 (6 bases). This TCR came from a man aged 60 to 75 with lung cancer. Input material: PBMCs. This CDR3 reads CASSLVQGVNTGELFF. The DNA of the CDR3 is TGTGCCAGCAGCTTGGTACAGGGTGTAAACACCGGGGAGCTGTTTTTT.